The rows below give T cell receptor beta chains drawn from one sample of a study of shared clonotypes between healthy human individuals. Repertoires were generated with immunoSEQ multiplex PCR, while TCRdb's copy carries only in-frame clones and drops some. The table shows about 2.1 million clones, with around 93% occurring only once. The sequenced sample consisted of naive CD8+ T cells from PBMCs. These receptors came from a man between 18 and 29 years old in good health. Some clones in this sample may be carry-over from other donors' samples. Each CDR3 is given without its conserved first and last residue. A D gene is named only where the DNA matches it firmly.

TRBV11-2,TRBD1,ASSLARDRGNEGYNEQF
TRBV2,TRBD1,ASSDQGGYGYT
TRBV28,TRBD2,ASSQPGTSGLIGQF
TRBV7-9,NA,ASSSLGEFYGYT
TRBV4-1,NA,ASSQDSAGAGWETQY
TRBV9,NA,ASSVGFLSQPQH
TRBV7-7,TRBD2,ASSSRTSPNEQF
TRBV7-9,TRBD2,ASSQLIAGASTDTQY
TRBV6-5,NA,ASSPTDLTYEQY
TRBV25-1,NA,ASSEGAGETQY
TRBV7-2,NA,ASSLEPGVENTEAF
TRBV4-3,TRBD2,ASSQVSLRAGLRLLYNEQF
TRBV28,NA,ASSLTLGEGYT
TRBV6-5,NA,ASSYSIAGANYGYT
TRBV10-3,TRBD2,ATRVGSGSSRELF
TRBV4-3,NA,ASSQGTGLQETQY
TRBV28,NA,ASEGHRNQPQH
TRBV6-6,TRBD1,ASSYSDRGYYEQY
TRBV25-1,NA,ASRGTVSYEQY
TRBV9,NA,ASSVGRELF
TRBV19,NA,ASSYLGGGGNTEQY
TRBV7-9,TRBD2,ASSLAPSGRALNEQF
TRBV7-3,NA,ASSLWANSYNEQF
TRBV27,NA,ASSLGSMYNEQF
TRBV29-1,NA,SVDGSRGTGELF
TRBV7-9,NA,ASSRDRTDEQY
TRBV7-9,TRBD1,ASSLWTGFYNQPQH
TRBV9,NA,ASSPRGGPTNYGYT
TRBV10-3,TRBD2,ASQREDSYEQY
TRBV19,NA,ASPSGGPHTEAF
TRBV7-9,NA,ASSFSGPEQY
TRBV18,NA,ASSPPTYEQF
TRBV4-1,NA,ASSQEPQGVPTEAF
TRBV6-4,TRBD2,ASSDRAGVAPNEQF
TRBV2,NA,ASITGSTYEQY